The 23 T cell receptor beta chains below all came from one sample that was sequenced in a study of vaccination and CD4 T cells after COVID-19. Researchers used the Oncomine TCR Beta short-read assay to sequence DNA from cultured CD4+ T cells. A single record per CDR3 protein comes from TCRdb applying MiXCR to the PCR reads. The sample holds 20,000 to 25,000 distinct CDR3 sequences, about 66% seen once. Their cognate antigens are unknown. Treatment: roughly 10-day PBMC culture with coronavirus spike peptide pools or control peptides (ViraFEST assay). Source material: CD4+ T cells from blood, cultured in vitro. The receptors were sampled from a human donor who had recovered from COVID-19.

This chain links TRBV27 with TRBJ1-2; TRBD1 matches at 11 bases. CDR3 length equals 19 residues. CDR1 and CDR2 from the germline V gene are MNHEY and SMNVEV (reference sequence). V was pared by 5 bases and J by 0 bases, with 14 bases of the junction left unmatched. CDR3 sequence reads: CASSTRFGQGAITNYGYTF. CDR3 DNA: TGTGCCAGCAGTACCCGATTTGGACAGGGGGCCATAACTAACTATGGCTACACCTTC.

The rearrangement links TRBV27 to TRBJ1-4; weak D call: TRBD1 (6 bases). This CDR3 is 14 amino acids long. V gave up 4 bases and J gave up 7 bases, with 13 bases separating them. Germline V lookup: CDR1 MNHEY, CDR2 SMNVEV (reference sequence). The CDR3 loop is CASSYGTGTEKLFF. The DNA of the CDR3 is TGTGCCAGCAGTTATGGCACAGGGACTGAAAAACTGTTTTTT.

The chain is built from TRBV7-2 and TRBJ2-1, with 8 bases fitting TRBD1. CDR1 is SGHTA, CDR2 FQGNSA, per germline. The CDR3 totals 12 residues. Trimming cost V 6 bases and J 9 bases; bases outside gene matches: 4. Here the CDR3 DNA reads TGTGCCAGCAGACTAGACAGGGGTGAGCAGTTCTTC. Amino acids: CASRLDRGEQFF.

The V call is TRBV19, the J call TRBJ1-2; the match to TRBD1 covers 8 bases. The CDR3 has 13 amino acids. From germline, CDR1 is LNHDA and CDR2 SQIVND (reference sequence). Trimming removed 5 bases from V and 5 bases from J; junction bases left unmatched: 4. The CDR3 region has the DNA TGTGCCAGTAGTCGCCAGGGGGCATATGGCTACACCTTC. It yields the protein CASSRQGAYGYTF.

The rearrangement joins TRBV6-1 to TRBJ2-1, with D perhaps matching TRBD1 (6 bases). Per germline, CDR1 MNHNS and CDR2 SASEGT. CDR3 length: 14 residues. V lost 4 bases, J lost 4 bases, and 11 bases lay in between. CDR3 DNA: TGTGCCAGCAGTGGCCAGAGGGGGTACAATGAGCAGTTCTTC. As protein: CASSGQRGYNEQFF.

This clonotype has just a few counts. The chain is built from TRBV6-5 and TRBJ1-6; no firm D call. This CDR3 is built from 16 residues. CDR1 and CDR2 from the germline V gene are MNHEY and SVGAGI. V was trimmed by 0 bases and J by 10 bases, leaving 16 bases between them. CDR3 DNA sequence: TGTGCCAGCAGTTACTCGATCGCGCGGGGTCGGTCACCCCTCCACTTT. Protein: CASSYSIARGRSPLHF.

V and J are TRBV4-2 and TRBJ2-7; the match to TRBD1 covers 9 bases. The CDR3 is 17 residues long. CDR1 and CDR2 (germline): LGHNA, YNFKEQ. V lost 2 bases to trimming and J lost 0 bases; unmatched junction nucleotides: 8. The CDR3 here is CASSQSGTGTGSYEQYF. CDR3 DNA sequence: TGTGCCAGCAGCCAATCGGGGACAGGGACGGGCTCCTACGAGCAGTACTTC.

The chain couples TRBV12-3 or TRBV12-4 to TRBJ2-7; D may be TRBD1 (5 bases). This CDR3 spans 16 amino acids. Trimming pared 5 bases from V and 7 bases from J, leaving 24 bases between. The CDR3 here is CASSGVPRAASGEQYF. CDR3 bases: TGTGCCAGCAGTGGGGTCCCTAGGGCCGCCTCAGGGGAGCAGTACTTC.

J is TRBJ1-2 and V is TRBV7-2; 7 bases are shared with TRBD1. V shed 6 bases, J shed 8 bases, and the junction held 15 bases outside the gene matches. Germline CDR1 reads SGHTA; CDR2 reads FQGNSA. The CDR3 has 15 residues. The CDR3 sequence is CASRPGGRGVEGYTF. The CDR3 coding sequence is TGTGCCAGCAGGCCCGGGGGCAGGGGGGTGGAAGGCTACACCTTC.

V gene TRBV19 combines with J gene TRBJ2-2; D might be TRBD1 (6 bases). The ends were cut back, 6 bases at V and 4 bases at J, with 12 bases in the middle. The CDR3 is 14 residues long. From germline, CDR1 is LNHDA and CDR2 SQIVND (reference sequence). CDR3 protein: CASRQGKGTGELFF. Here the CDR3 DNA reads TGTGCCAGTAGGCAGGGGAAGGGCACCGGGGAGCTGTTTTTT.

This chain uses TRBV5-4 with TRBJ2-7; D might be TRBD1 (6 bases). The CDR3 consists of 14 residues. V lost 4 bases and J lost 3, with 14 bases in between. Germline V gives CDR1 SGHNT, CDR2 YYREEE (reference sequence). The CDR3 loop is CASSNRDTYYEQYF. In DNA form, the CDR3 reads TGTGCCAGCAGCAACCGGGACACCTACTACGAGCAGTACTTC.

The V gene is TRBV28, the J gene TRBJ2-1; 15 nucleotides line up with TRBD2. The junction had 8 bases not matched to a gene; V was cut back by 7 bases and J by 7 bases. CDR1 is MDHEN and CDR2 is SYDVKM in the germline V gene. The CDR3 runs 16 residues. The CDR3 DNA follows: TGTGCCAGCATCGAAGGAGGGACTAGCGGGAGGAATGAGCAGTTCTTC. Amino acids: CASIEGGTSGRNEQFF. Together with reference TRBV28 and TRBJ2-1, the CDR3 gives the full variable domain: DVKVTQSSRYLVKRTGEKVFLECVQDMDHENMFWYRQDPGLGLRLIYFSYDVKMKEKGDIPEGYSVSREKKERFSLILESASTNQTSMYLCASIEGGTSGRNEQFFGPGTRLTVL.

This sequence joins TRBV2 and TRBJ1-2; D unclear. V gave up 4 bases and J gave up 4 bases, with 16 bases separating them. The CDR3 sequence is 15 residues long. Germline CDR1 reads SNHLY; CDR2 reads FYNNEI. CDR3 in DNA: TGTGCCAGCAGTGTTTTGGCAGATCCTTTCTATGGCTACACCTTC. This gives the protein CASSVLADPFYGYTF.

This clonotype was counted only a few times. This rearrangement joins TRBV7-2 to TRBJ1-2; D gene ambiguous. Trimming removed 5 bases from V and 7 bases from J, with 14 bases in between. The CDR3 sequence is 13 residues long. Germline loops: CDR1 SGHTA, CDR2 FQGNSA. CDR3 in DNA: TGTGCCAGCAGCCAGACCGCTTACGCTGGCTACACCTTC. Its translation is CASSQTAYAGYTF.

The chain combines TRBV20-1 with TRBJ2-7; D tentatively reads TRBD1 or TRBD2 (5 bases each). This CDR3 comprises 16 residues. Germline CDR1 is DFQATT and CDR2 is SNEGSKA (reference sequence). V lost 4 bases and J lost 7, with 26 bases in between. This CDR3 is CSATEDTGPTVGEQYF. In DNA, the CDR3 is TGCAGTGCTACGGAGGATACGGGGCCAACGGTTGGGGAGCAGTACTTC.

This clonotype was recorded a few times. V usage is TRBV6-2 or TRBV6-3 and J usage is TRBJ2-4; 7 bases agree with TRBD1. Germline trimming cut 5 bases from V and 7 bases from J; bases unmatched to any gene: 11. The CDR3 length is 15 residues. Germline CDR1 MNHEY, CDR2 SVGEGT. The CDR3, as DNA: TGTGCCAGCAGTCGACCGGGACAGTCAGAGAACATTCAGTACTTC. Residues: CASSRPGQSENIQYF.

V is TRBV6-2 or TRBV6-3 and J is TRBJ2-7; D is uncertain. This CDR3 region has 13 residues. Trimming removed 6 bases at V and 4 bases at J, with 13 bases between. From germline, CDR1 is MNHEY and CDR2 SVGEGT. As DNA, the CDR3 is TGTGCCAGCAGGGGGTATAACGGGTACGAGCAGTACTTC. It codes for CASRGYNGYEQYF.

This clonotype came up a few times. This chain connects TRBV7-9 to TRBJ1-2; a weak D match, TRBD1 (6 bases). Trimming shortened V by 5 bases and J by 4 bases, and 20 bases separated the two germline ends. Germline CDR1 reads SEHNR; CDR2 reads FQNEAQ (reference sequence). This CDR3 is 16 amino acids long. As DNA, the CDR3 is TGTGCCAGCAGCCCGTTTAGGGGGGCCCCACTCTATGGCTACACCTTC. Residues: CASSPFRGAPLYGYTF.

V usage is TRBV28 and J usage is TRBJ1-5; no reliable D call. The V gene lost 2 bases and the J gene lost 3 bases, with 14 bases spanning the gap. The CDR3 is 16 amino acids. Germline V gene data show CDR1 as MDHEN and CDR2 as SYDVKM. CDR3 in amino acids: CASSLRTASFNQPQHF. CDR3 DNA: TGTGCCAGCAGTTTAAGGACGGCCTCCTTCAATCAGCCCCAGCATTTT.

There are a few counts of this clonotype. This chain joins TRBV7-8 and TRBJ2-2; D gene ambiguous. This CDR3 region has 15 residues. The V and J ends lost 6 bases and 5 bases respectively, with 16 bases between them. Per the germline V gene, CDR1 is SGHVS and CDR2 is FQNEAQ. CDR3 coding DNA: TGTGCCAGCAGTTTTAATCCATTCGAGACCGGGGAGCTGTTTTTT. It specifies CASSFNPFETGELFF.

The CDR3 DNA follows: TGTGCCAGCAGCCTCCTCGGGACAGTCCTCAGCACAGATACGCAGTATTTT. Amino acids: CASSLLGTVLSTDTQYF. V is TRBV7-8 and J is TRBJ2-3; TRBD1 agrees at 7 bases. The CDR3 runs to 17 residues. Per germline, CDR1 SGHVS and CDR2 FQNEAQ. Trimming at V came to 5 bases and at J to 0 bases, leaving 11 bases not matched to a gene.

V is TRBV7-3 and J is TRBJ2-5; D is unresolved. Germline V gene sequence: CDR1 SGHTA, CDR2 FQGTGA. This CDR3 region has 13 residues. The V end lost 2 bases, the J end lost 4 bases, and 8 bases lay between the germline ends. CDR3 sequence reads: CASSLEVGETQYF. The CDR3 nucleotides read TGTGCCAGCAGCTTAGAGGTTGGAGAGACCCAGTACTTC.

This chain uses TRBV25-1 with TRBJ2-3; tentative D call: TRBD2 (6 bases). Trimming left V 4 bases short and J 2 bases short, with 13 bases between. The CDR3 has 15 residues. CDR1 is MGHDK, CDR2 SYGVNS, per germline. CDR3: CASSVWGTYTDTQYF. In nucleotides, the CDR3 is TGTGCCAGCAGTGTCTGGGGGACTTACACAGATACGCAGTATTTT.